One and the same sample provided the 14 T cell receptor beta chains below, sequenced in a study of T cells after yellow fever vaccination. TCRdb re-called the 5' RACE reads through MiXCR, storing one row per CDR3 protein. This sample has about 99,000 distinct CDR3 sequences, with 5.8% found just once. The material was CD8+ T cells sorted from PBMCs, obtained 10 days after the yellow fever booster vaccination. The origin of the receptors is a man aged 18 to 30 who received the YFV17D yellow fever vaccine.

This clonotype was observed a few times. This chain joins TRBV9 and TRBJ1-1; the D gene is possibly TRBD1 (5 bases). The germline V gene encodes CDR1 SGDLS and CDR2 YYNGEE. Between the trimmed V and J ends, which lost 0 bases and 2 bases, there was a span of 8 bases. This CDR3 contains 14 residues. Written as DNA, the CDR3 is TGTGCCAGCAGCGTAGAAGGGGTAAACACTGAAGCTTTCTTT. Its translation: CASSVEGVNTEAFF.

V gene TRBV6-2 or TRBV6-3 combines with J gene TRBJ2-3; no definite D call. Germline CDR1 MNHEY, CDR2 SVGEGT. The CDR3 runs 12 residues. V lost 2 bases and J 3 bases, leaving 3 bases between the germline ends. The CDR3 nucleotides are TGTGCCAGCAGTTACCAGACAGATACGCAGTATTTT. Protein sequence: CASSYQTDTQYF.

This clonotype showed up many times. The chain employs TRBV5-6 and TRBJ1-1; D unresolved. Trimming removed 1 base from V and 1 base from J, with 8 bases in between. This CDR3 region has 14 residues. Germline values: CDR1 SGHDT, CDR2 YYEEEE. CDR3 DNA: TGTGCCAGCAGCTTGCGGGAGGGGAACACTGAAGCTTTCTTT. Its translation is CASSLREGNTEAFF. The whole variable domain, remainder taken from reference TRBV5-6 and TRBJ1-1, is DAGVTQSPTHLIKTRGQQVTLRCSPKSGHDTVSWYQQALGQGPQFIFQYYEEEERQRGNFPDRFSGHQFPNYSSELNVNALLLGDSALYLCASSLREGNTEAFFGQGTRLTVV.

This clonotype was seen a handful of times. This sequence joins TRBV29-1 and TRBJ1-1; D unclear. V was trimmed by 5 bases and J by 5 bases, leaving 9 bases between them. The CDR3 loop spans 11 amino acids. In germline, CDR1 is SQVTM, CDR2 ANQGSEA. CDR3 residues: CSVNEGTEAFF. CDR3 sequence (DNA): TGCAGCGTTAATGAAGGAACTGAAGCTTTCTTT.

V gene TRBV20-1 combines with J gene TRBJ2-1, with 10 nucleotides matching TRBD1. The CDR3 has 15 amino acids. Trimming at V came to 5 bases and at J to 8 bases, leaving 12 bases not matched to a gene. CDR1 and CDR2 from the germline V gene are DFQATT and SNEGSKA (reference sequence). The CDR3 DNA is TGCAGTGCTGGACAGGGGGAGACCATGCGGGATGAGCAGTTCTTC. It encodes CSAGQGETMRDEQFF.

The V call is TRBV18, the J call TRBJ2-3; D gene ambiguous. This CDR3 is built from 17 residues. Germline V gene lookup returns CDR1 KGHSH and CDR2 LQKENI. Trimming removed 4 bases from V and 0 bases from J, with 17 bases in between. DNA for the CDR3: TGTGCCAGCTCACTACCTTCCGGCGTGGAAAGCACAGATACGCAGTATTTT. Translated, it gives CASSLPSGVESTDTQYF.

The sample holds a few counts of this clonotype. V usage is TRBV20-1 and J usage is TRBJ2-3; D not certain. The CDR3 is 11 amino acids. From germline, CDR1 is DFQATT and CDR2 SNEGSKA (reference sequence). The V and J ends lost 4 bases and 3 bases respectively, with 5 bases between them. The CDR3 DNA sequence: TGCAGTGCTATGGCTACAGATACGCAGTATTTT. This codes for CSAMATDTQYF.

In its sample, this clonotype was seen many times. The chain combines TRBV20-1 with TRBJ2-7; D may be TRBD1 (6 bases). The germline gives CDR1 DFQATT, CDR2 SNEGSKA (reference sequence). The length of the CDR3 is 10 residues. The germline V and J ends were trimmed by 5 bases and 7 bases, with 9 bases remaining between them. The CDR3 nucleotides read TGCAGTGCTTTACAGGGAGAGCAGTACTTC. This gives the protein CSALQGEQYF.

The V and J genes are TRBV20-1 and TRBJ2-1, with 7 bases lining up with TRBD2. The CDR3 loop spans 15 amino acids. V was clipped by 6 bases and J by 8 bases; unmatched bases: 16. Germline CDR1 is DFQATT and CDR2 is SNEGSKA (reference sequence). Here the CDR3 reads CSAGLVAGVVDEQFF. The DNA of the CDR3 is TGCAGTGCCGGATTAGTGGCGGGGGTTGTGGATGAGCAGTTCTTC.

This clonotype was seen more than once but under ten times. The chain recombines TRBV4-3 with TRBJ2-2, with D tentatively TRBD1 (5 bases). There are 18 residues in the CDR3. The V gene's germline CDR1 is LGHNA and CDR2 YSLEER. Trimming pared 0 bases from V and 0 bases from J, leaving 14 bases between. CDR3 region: CASSQDLYRPSNTGELFF. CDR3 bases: TGCGCCAGCAGCCAAGATTTGTACAGGCCCTCGAACACCGGGGAGCTGTTTTTT.

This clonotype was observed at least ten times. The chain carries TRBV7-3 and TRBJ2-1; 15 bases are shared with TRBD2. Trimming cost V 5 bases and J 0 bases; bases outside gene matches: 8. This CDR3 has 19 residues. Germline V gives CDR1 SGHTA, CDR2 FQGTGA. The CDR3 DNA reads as TGTGCCAGCAGCCGACCGGGACTAGCGGGGGGAAGCTCCTACAATGAGCAGTTCTTC. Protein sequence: CASSRPGLAGGSSYNEQFF.

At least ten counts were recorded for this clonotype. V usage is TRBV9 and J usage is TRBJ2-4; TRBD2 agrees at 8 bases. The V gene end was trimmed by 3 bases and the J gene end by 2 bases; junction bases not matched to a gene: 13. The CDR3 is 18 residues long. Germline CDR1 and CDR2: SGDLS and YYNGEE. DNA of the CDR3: TGTGCCAGCAGCGCTAAGGGTCTAGCGGGTTTATCCAAAAACATTCAGTACTTC. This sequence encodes CASSAKGLAGLSKNIQYF. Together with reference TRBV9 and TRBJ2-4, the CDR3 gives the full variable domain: DSGVTQTPKHLITATGQRVTLRCSPRSGDLSVYWYQQSLDQGLQFLIQYYNGEERAKGNILERFSAQQFPDLHSELNLSSLELGDSALYFCASSAKGLAGLSKNIQYFGAGTRLSVL.

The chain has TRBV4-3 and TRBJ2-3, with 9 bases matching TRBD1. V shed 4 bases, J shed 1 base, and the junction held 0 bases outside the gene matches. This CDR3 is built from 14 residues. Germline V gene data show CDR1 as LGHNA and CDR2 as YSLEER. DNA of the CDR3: TGCGCCAGCAGCCGGGACAGGGGCACAGATACGCAGTATTTT. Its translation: CASSRDRGTDTQYF.

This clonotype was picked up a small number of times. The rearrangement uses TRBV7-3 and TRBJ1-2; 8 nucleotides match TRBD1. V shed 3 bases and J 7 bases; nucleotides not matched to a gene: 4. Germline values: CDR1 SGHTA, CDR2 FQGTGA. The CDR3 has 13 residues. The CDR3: CASSFSTGVGYTF. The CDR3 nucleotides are TGTGCCAGCAGCTTCTCGACAGGGGTTGGCTACACCTTC.